This T cell receptor beta chain emerged from a study of cytomegalovirus exposure and HLA in healthy donors. The CDR3 contains 17 residues. Looked up from germline, CDR1 is PRHDT and CDR2 is FYEKMQ (reference sequence). The V end was cut by 5 bases, the J end by 0 bases, with 14 bases between. The repertoire was sequenced with immunoSEQ multiplex PCR; TCRdb's copy has only in-frame clones and lacks some. Altogether 75,000 to 90,000 clones are present, 95% being singletons, with the ten largest covering 0.69%. The chain carries TRBV13 and TRBJ2-6; a possible D gene is TRBD1 (5 bases). Source material: PBMCs. This TCR derives from a woman between 18 and 30 years old in good health and CMV-seronegative. Here the CDR3 DNA reads TGTGCCAGCAGCCCGACAGCGCTCTACTCTGGGGCCAACGTCCTGACTTTC. Its protein product is CASSPTALYSGANVLTF.